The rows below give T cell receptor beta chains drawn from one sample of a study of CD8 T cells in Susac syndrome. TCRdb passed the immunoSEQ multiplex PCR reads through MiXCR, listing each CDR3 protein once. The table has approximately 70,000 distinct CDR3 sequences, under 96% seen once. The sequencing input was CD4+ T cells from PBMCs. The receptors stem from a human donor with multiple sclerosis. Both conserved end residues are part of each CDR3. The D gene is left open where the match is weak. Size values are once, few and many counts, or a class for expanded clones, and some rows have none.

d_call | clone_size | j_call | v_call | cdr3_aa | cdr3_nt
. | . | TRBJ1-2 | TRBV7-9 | CASSLGQEGYTF | TGTGCCAGCAGCTTAGGACAGGAGGGCTACACCTTC
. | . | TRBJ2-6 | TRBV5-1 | CASSLEPSSGANVLTF | TGCGCCAGCAGCTTGGAGCCTAGCTCTGGGGCCAACGTCCTGACTTTC
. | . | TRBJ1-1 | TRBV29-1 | CSFLMNTEAFF | TGCAGCTTCCTTATGAACACTGAAGCTTTCTTT
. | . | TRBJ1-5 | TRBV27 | CASSLSWGNQPQHF | TGTGCCAGCAGTTTATCTTGGGGCAATCAGCCCCAGCATTTT
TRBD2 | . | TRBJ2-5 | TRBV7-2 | CASSLVGASGETQYF | TGTGCCAGCAGCTTAGTTGGGGCTAGCGGAGAGACCCAGTACTTC
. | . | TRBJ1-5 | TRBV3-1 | CASSQDLTDNQPQHF | TGTGCCAGCAGCCAAGATTTAACAGATAATCAGCCCCAGCATTTT
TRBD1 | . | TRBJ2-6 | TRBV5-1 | CASRSRDRGLGANVLTF | TGCGCCAGCAGGTCCCGGGACAGGGGGCTCGGGGCCAACGTCCTGACTTTC
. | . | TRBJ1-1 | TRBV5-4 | CASSLSQMNTEAFF | TGTGCCAGCAGCTTGTCTCAGATGAACACTGAAGCTTTCTTT
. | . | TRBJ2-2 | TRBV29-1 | CSVAHRVNTGELFF | TGCAGCGTTGCCCACAGGGTGAACACCGGGGAGCTGTTTTTT
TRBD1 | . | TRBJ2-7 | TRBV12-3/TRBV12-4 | CASTPGQGSYEQYF | TGTGCCAGCACCCCCGGACAGGGAAGCTACGAGCAGTACTTC
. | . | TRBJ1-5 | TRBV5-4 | CASSPGGGQPQHF | TGTGCCAGCAGCCCGGGTGGGGGACAGCCCCAGCATTTT
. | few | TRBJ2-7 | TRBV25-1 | CASSLGGRYEQYF | TGTGCCAGCAGCTTGGGGGGGCGGTACGAGCAGTACTTC
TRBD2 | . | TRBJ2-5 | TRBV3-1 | CASSYRGGVHQETQYF | TGTGCCAGCAGCTACCGGGGGGGGGTACACCAAGAGACCCAGTACTTC
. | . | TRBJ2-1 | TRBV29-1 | CSVGGALSYNEQFF | TGCAGCGTTGGAGGGGCGCTCTCCTACAATGAGCAGTTCTTC
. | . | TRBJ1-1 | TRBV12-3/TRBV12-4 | CASSLRQNTEAFF | TGTGCCAGCAGCCTCCGGCAGAACACTGAAGCTTTCTTT
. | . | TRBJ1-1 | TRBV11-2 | CASSYLGAMNTEAFF | TGTGCCAGCAGCTACCTGGGGGCTATGAACACTGAAGCTTTCTTT
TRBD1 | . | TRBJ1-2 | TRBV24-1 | CATSDSQQGAWGYTF | TGTGCCACCAGTGATTCGCAACAGGGGGCATGGGGCTACACCTTC
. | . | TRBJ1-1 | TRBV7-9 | CASSLLMRNTEAFF | TGTGCCAGCAGCTTGCTAATGAGGAACACTGAAGCTTTCTTT
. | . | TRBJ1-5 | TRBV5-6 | CASSLPGWPQHF | TGTGCCAGCAGCTTGCCCGGTTGGCCCCAGCATTTT
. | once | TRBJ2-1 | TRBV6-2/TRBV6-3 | CASSFRVSEQFF | TGTGCCAGCAGTTTCAGGGTATCTGAGCAGTTCTTC
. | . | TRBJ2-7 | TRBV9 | CASSVDSFPGGEQYF | TGTGCCAGCAGCGTAGATTCTTTCCCCGGGGGCGAGCAGTACTTC
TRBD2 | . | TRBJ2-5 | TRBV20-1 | CSALLAGGRETQYF | TGCAGTGCACTACTAGCGGGGGGGAGGGAGACCCAGTACTTC
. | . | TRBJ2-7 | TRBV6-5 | CASSDQEGSHEQYF | TGTGCCAGCAGCGACCAGGAGGGGTCCCACGAGCAGTACTTC
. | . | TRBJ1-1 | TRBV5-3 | CARSLYPTEAFF | TGTGCCAGAAGCTTGTATCCCACTGAAGCTTTCTTT
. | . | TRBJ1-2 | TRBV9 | CASSVVDNPNYGYTF | TGTGCCAGCAGCGTAGTGGACAATCCTAACTATGGCTACACCTTC
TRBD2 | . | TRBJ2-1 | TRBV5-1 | CASSSGQTYNEQFF | TGCGCCAGCAGTAGCGGGCAAACCTACAATGAGCAGTTCTTC
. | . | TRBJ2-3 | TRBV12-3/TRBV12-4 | CASSLRTGTDTQYF | TGTGCCAGCAGTTTGAGGACAGGCACAGATACGCAGTATTTT
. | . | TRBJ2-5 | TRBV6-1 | CASSEVVGGLQETQYF | TGTGCCAGCAGTGAAGTGGTCGGGGGACTTCAAGAGACCCAGTACTTC
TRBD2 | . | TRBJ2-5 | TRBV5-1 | CASSIWARTSSQETQYF | TGCGCCAGCAGCATTTGGGCCCGGACTAGCAGCCAAGAGACCCAGTACTTC
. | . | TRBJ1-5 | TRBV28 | CASSSYPSSNQPQHF | TGTGCCAGCAGTTCCTACCCATCTAGCAATCAGCCCCAGCATTTT
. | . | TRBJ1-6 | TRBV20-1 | CSARDWEVGSSPLHF | TGCAGTGCTAGGGATTGGGAAGTTGGGAGTTCACCCCTCCACTTT
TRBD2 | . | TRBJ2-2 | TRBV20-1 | CSASERLALVTGELFF | TGCAGTGCTAGTGAGAGACTAGCGCTAGTCACCGGGGAGCTGTTTTTT
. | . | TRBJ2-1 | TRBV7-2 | CASSTATSSYNEQFF | TGTGCCAGCAGCACCGCTACGAGCTCCTACAATGAGCAGTTCTTC
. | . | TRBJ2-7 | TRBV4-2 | CASSPQQETYEQYF | TGTGCCAGCAGCCCTCAACAGGAAACCTACGAGCAGTACTTC
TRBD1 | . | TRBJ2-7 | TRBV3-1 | CASSQMGQNEQYF | TGTGCCAGCAGCCAAATGGGACAGAACGAGCAGTACTTC
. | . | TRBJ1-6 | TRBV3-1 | CASSQEGAGSPLHF | TGTGCCAGCAGCCAAGAGGGGGCTGGTTCACCCCTCCACTTT
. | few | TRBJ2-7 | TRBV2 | CASSTSYEQYF | TGTGCCAGCAGTACCTCCTACGAGCAGTACTTC
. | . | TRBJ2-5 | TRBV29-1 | CSVEDRGRVETQYF | TGCAGCGTTGAAGATCGAGGCAGGGTTGAGACCCAGTACTTC
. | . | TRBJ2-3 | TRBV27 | CASSSPSRPSTDTQYF | TGTGCCAGCAGTTCCCCATCGCGTCCAAGCACAGATACGCAGTATTTT
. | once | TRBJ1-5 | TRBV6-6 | CASSPGVDQPQHF | TGTGCCAGCAGCCCAGGGGTGGATCAGCCCCAGCATTTT
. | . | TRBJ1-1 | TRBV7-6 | CASSLASGMNTEAFF | TGTGCCAGCAGCTTAGCCAGCGGCATGAACACTGAAGCTTTCTTT
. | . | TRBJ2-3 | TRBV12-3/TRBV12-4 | CASTPGGGRDTQYF | TGTGCCAGCACTCCAGGGGGGGGCCGGGATACGCAGTATTTT
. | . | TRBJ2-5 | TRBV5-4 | CASSLGTGLQETQYF | TGTGCCAGCAGCTTGGGCACAGGCCTCCAAGAGACCCAGTACTTC
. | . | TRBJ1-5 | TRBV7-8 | CASSLGSGGNQPQHF | TGTGCCAGCAGCTTAGGTAGCGGTGGCAATCAGCCCCAGCATTTT
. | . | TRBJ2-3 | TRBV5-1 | CASSLEATAGDTQYF | TGCGCCAGCAGCTTGGAAGCTACAGCGGGAGATACGCAGTATTTT
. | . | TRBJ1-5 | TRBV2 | CASSVSPHNQPQHF | TGTGCCAGCAGTGTAAGTCCGCACAATCAGCCCCAGCATTTT
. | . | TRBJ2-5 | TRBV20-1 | CSARERQGRETQYF | TGCAGTGCTAGAGAACGGCAGGGCCGGGAGACCCAGTACTTC
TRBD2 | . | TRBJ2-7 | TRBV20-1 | CSANGGAYEQYF | TGCAGTGCGAACGGGGGGGCCTACGAGCAGTACTTC
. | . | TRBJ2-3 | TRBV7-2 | CASSLEIGDTQYF | TGTGCCAGCAGCTTAGAGATCGGGGATACGCAGTATTTT
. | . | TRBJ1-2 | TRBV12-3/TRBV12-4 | CASRIGTNYGYTF | TGTGCCAGCCGTATTGGTACTAACTATGGCTACACCTTC
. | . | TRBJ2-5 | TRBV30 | CAWSVGNQETQYF | TGTGCCTGGAGTGTCGGTAACCAAGAGACCCAGTACTTC
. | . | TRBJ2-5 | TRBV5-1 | CASSLDRLTQETQYF | TGCGCCAGCAGCTTGGACAGGTTGACCCAAGAGACCCAGTACTTC
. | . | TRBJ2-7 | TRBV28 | CASSLVRAGSYEQYF | TGTGCCAGCAGTTTAGTCAGGGCGGGCTCCTACGAGCAGTACTTC